The clone carrying this TCR beta chain has ten or more counts. What it binds is unknown. Amplification targeted TCR beta CDR3 regions from RNA transcripts. When the TCR CDR3 underwent first-round RT-PCR, the HTBI primer set was used. TCRdb ran MiXCR on the multiplex PCR reads and lists one entry per CDR3 protein. The sample includes approximately 600,000 distinct CDR3 sequences, approximately 15% of them seen just once. Every diagnosis used clinical symptoms, serum thyroxine and TRAb, thyroid ultrasound and orbital computed tomography. From less than 13 ml of fresh peripheral blood, PBMCs were isolated. V was pared by 4 bases and J by 0 bases, with 21 bases between. CDR1 is KGHDR, CDR2 SFDVKD, per germline. The CDR3 spans 19 residues. This sample is part of a study of T cells in Graves' hyperthyroidism and ophthalmopathy. Study-level points and caveats: Ophthalmopathy got predicted by the model a median approximately 6.4 months before its onset.

The specimen was blood. The chain couples TRBV24-1 to TRBJ2-1, with D perhaps assigned TRBD1 or TRBD2 (5 bases each). The clonotype was recovered from a woman younger than 45 with Graves' hyperthyroidism that later progressed to Graves' ophthalmopathy. The DNA of the CDR3 is TGTGCCACCAGTGACCCGCCTGGGACGAGTGGGGGCTCCTACAATGAGCAGTTCTTC. This gives the protein CATSDPPGTSGGSYNEQFF.